This paragraph covers one T cell receptor (beta chain) sequence. The target of this receptor is not known. Base quality data are lacking; no much larger clone is found one base away. These data originate in a study of blood T cells in healthy people across ages (dated by TCRdb to the mid-2010s). Notes on the research overall: In model experiments, template switching captured about one uniquely barcoded TCR beta cDNA molecule for every two T cells. To track age-related changes in TCR beta repertoire diversity, the study relied on deep sequencing normalized with unique cDNA molecular identifiers. Four age groups were formed from the donors: young (average 16 years), middle-aged (approximately 39), aged (roughly 56) and long-lived (more than 75). To avoid experimental bias, donors of different ages were spread randomly across the sequencing lanes. Using the same blood draw, the study looked at two additional independent replicas of 1 million unique cDNA reads for two donors, one aged 18 to 30 and the other aged 80 or older.

Broader findings and caveats from the paper: As age increased, observed TCR beta diversity per million T cells dropped in a roughly linear way, and a significant reduction was already evident by age approximately 40. The CMV infection status of donors was not known, potentially confounding age-related changes in expanded clonotypes. Compared with the aged group, the long-lived group had more naive CD4+ T cells, fewer expanded clones and increased TCR diversity, a pattern suggesting age selection. Estimates of total diversity from one million sequenced T cells were regarded as lower bounds and underestimates. The percentage of naive T cells measured by flow cytometry correlated strongly with observed TCR beta diversity. Conclusive comparison of naive and antigen-experienced compartments was prevented by the profiling of bulk unsorted PBMCs.

The CDR3 holds 14 amino acids from the cysteine to the phenylalanine. The DNA shown is the 42-base CDR3, in frame from base 1. CDR1 and CDR2 (SNHLY, FYNNEI) derive from the germline V gene. V is cut back by 8 bases and J by 0 bases, with 1 base in the junction unmatched. The protocol used for the library was 5' RACE. The instrument given in TCRdb is Illumina HiSeq 2500. A second PCR of about 6 to 11 cycles was run with a J-beta primer mix and a sample-barcoded 5' primer. Each TCR beta cDNA molecule received a unique molecular identifier from a template-switch 5' adaptor carrying 12 random nucleotides. Each sample yielded at least 2.5 million CDR3-containing paired-end reads. First-strand cDNA was synthesized from all RNA with the Mint cDNA synthesis kit, primed by a TRBC-specific oligonucleotide. All cDNA was treated with uracil-DNA glycosylase and then went through a first 18-cycle PCR with the universal primers M1SS and BC2_uni_R. The original pipeline was this. Each sample was normalized by randomly selecting 1 million high-quality reads, each carrying a distinct molecular identifier. Reads with shared molecular identifiers were discarded instead of being binned into consensus sequences. MiTCR, with a Q25 quality threshold and the strictest error-elimination algorithm, was used for CDR3 identification, clonotype clustering and error correction. A nonparametric unseen species model with Euler transformation was used to estimate lower-bound total TCR beta diversity. The raw public reads went through TCRdb reprocessing: fastp at Q25, MiXCR clone calling, in-frame beta chains kept. Each entry is one CDR3 protein sequence, shown with its most common DNA and genes. Clone size and V and J calls follow TCRdb, not the original study. In all, the sample holds 600,000 or so distinct CDR3 sequences, and under 55% of those were seen once. The top ten hold roughly 24% of the sample.

The roughly 39 donors, aged about 6 to 100 years, were systemically healthy Caucasian individuals from Russia. Each donor gave 9.5 to 10 milliliters of peripheral blood, drawn into EDTA-treated Vacutainer tubes. Ficoll-Paque density-gradient centrifugation was used to isolate PBMCs, with at least 6 million obtained per sample. Total RNA, at least 6 micrograms per sample, was extracted from PBMCs with Trizol reagent. The percentages of naive CD45RAhigh/CD27high T cells were determined by flow cytometry on a PBMC aliquot from every donor. The sequenced material came from blood. This clonotype was obtained from a man aged 80 or over in good health. This chain is built from TRBV2 and TRBJ2-2; TRBD2 matches 9 bases in the middle. The sequenced DNA is TGTGCCAGCCAGCGGGGGGCGAACACCGGGGAGCTGTTTTTT. Its amino acids are CASQRGANTGELFF.